The sequence of this TCR beta chain was determined in a study (dated by TCRdb to about 2015). Notes on the research overall: The study set out to test whether tumor-infiltrating Tregs in breast cancer get recruited from blood Tregs or are instead converted in situ from other CD4+ T cell subsets. Broad study findings and their caveats: Tumor-infiltrating Treg TCR alpha and beta sequences overlapped most with tumor naive CD4+ T cells, then with blood naive CD4+ T cells. The validation in the larger cohort was limited to a single TCR beta V-J rearrangement instead of whole repertoires. In terms of TCR gene usage, tumor memory CD4+ T cells clustered together with blood and lymph node memory CD4+ cells, as well as with lymph node naive CD4+ cells.

A word on this clonotype: Its antigen target is currently unknown. Per-base qualities were not stored, and no clone one base away is much larger.

Amplification of full-length TCR variable regions was done by 5' RACE PCR using constant-region reverse primers, and this step was followed by semi-nested PCR with Nested Universal Primer A. Using the ReliaPrep RNA Cell Miniprep System, total RNA was extracted, and the SMARTer RACE 5'/3' Kit was then used to reverse transcribe the RNA into 5'RACE-ready cDNA. Multiplex adaptors were used to barcode the full-length TCR alpha and beta libraries, which were then sequenced on an Illumina MiSeq. From the authors' description of their analysis: For each of nine subset-tissue groups, sequencing data from the five patients were combined, and the groups were compared by unsupervised clustering of TCR gene usage. The Morisita-Horn index, with shared sequences weighted by their contribution to each repertoire, was used to calculate repertoire similarity. TCRdb handled the public reads itself, with Q25 trimming in fastp and clone calling in MiXCR, and kept productive beta chains. Rows merge per CDR3 protein into single entries with the most common DNA and genes. It is TCRdb's table, rather than the study itself, that gives the V and J calls and clone size. The sample data list under 35,000 distinct CDR3 sequences, and approximately 25% of these were observed just once. The biggest ten clones account for 4.3% of the sample.

Memory CD4+ T cells were isolated as CD4+CD45RO+CD25- cells. Tregs, naive and memory CD4+ T cells from tumor, blood and ipsilateral draining lymph nodes of a handful of breast cancer patients underwent full-length TCR alpha and beta sequencing. Ficoll density gradient centrifugation was used to isolate mononuclear cells from lymph nodes or from 50 to 60 ml of peripheral blood. A purity exceeding 90% was confirmed by FACS for the sorted cell populations. CDR1 and CDR2, looked up from the germline V gene, are ENHRY and SYGVKD. Spanning cysteine to phenylalanine, the CDR3 consists of 16 amino acids. The only DNA kept is the CDR3, 48 bases in frame from the first base. V is cut by 1 base and J by 7 bases, and the space between the germline ends is 19 bases.

Sequencing input: memory CD4+ T cells sorted from blood. Explained via the paper, the cell subset or site label denotes: memory CD4+ T cells, CD4+CD45RO+CD25-. The rearrangement joined TRBV10-3 to TRBJ2-5, and the D gene may be TRBD2, 5 bases matching. This TCR came from a female donor with breast cancer. The sequenced DNA: TGTGCCATCAGTGAGTTTAGGACTCAACAAGAAGGGACCCAGTACTTC. Its protein is CAISEFRTQQEGTQYF.